This T cell receptor (beta chain) was profiled in a study of patients and donors after allogeneic stem cell transplantation. TCRdb fed the RT-PCR reads into MiXCR, producing one record per CDR3 protein. The sample shows about a million distinct CDR3 sequences, under 20% of them seen only once. CDR3 length: 16 residues. The junction had 7 bases not matched to a gene; V was cut back by 3 bases and J by 4 bases. This receptor was taken from a human donor who was either an allogeneic HSCT recipient or a stem cell or donor lymphocyte infusion donor (not recorded which). It is not recorded whose cells these are; they may come from a transplant donor. The sequenced sample was blood, either unsorted or a sorted T cell fraction (not recorded which). V is TRBV12-3 or TRBV12-4 and J is TRBJ2-3; 10 nucleotides line up with TRBD2. CDR3 sequence: CASSFMASGGADTQYF. The CDR3 nucleotides are TGTGCCAGCAGTTTTATGGCTAGCGGGGGTGCAGATACGCAGTATTTT.